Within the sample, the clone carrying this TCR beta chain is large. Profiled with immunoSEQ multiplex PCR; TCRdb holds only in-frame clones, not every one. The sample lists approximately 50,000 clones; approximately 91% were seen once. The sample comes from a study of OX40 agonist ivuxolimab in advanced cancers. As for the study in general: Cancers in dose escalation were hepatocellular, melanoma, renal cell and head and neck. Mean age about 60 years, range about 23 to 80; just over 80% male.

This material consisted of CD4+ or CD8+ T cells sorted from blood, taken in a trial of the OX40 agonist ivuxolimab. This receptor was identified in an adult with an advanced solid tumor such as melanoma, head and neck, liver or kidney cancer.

The CDR3 sequence is CASSEWVRYEQYF. CDR3 nucleotide sequence: TGTGCCAGCAGTGAATGGGTGCGCTACGAGCAGTACTTC. This chain connects TRBV6-1 to TRBJ2-7; D is unresolved. The ends were cut back, 2 bases at V and 3 bases at J, with 8 bases in the middle. The CDR3 length is 13 residues. Germline CDR1 MNHNS, CDR2 SASEGT.